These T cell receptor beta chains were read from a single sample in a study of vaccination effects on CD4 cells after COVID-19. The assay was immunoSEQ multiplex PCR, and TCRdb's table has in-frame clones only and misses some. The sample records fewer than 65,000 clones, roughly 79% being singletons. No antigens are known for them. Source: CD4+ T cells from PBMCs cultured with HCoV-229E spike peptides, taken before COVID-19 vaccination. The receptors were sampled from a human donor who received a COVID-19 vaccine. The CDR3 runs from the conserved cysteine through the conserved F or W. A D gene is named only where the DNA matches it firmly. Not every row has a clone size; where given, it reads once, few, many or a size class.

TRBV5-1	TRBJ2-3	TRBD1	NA	TGCGCCAGCAGCTTGGGGACAGGGATCACAGATACGCAGTATTTT	CASSLGTGITDTQYF
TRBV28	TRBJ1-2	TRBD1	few	TGTGCCACCTATCAGACAGGGGAGAACTATGGCTACACCTTC	CATYQTGENYGYTF
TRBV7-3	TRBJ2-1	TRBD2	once	TGTGCCAGCAGCCCCGGACTAGCCGTCGACAATGAGCAGTTCTTC	CASSPGLAVDNEQFF
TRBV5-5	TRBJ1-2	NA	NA	TGTGCCAGCAGCCCGGGACTCCAAAGGAGTATCTATGGCTACACCTTC	CASSPGLQRSIYGYTF
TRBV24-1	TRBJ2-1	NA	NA	TGTGCCACCAGTGATCCCTCTACCTGGGAGCAGTTCTTC	CATSDPSTWEQFF
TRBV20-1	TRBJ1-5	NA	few	TGCAGTGCTAGTATAATCGGAGGGGGGTCCCAGCATTTT	CSASIIGGGSQHF
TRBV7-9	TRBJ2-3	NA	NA	TGTGCCAGCAGCTTAGGCCAAACTGGGGGCACAGATACGCAGTATTTT	CASSLGQTGGTDTQYF
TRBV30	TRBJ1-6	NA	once	TGTGCCTGGAGTGGGCAGGGAACTTCACCCCTCCACTTT	CAWSGQGTSPLHF
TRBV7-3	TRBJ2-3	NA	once	TGTGCCAGCAGCTTAGGGGTGACATCCCGAGGCACAGATACGCAGTATTTT	CASSLGVTSRGTDTQYF
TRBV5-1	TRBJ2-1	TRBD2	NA	TGCGCCAGCAGCTTGCAGCGGGGGCTCGATGAGCAGTTCTTC	CASSLQRGLDEQFF
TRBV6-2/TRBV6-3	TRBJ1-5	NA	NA	TGTGCCAGCAGCCCGGACGGTAGCAATCAGCCCCAGCATTTT	CASSPDGSNQPQHF
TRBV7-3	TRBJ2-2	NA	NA	TGTGCCAGCAGTTTGAACACCGGGGAGCTGTTTTTT	CASSLNTGELFF
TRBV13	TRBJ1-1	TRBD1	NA	TGTGCCAGCAGCTCGGGACAGGGGGCGCACACTGAAGCTTTCTTT	CASSSGQGAHTEAFF
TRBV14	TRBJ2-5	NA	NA	TGTGCCAGCAGCCGAACCTTCAGGGAGATCCAAGAGACCCAGTACTTC	CASSRTFREIQETQYF
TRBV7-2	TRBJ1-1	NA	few	TGTGCCAGCAGCTTAGATGGGACTGGCCGGCGACTCGGCACTGAAGCTTTCTTT	CASSLDGTGRRLGTEAFF
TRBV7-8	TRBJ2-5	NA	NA	TGTGCCAGCAGCCCCGGCGAGACCCAGTACTTC	CASSPGETQYF
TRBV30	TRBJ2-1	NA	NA	TGTGCCTGGAGTTTAGGGAGCTCCTACAATGAGCAGTTCTTC	CAWSLGSSYNEQFF
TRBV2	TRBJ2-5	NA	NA	TGTGCCACCACGTATTGGGCCGGAGAGCCCCAGTACTTC	CATTYWAGEPQYF
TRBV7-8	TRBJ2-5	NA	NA	TGTGCCAGCAGCGAGACAGGAGGGGAGACCCAGTACTTC	CASSETGGETQYF
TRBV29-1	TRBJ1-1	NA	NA	TGCAGCGCATTAGGGATTCCTCAAACGGGGAACACTGAAGCTTTCTTT	CSALGIPQTGNTEAFF
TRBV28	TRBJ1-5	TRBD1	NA	TGTGCCAGCAGTTTACTGACAGGGGGAGAGAGATATAGCAATCAGCCCCAGCATTTT	CASSLLTGGERYSNQPQHF
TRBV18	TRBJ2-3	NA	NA	TGTGCCAGCTCACCGCGAGGGGCGGGTGGCACAGATACGCAGTATTTT	CASSPRGAGGTDTQYF
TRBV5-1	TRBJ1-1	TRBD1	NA	TGCGCCAGCAGCTCGACAGGGATGGACACTGAAGCTTTCTTT	CASSSTGMDTEAFF
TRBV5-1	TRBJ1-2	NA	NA	TGCGCCAGCAGCATTCCGGGACGTAATTTAGATGGCTACACCTTC	CASSIPGRNLDGYTF
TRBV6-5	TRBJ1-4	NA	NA	TGTGCCAGCAGTATGGGTGAAAAACTGTTTTTT	CASSMGEKLFF
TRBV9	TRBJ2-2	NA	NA	TGTGCCAGCAGCCCCTCACACCTTTACACCGGGGAGCTGTTTTTT	CASSPSHLYTGELFF
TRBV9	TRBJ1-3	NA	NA	TGTGCCAGCAGCGTAGCTCGCCAGAGGGGAAGCAACACCATATATTTT	CASSVARQRGSNTIYF
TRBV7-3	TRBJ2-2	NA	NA	TGTGCCAGCAGCTTGGCAGGCGGGGCCGGGGAGCTGTTTTTT	CASSLAGGAGELFF
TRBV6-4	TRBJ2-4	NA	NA	TGTGCCAGCAGCCCCTTAGGGGAGGTGACCAAAAACATTCAGTACTTC	CASSPLGEVTKNIQYF
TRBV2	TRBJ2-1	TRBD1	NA	TGTGCCAGCAGCCGGGGACAGAGTGCCCTCAATGAGCAGTTCTTC	CASSRGQSALNEQFF
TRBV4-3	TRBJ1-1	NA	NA	TGCGCCAGCAGCCCCGAATCGTATCAGGGAGGTGCTGAAGCTTTCTTT	CASSPESYQGGAEAFF
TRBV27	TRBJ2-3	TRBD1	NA	TGTGCCAGCAGTTTAAGGTTCCCAGGGGGCCGGATGACAGATACGCAGTATTTT	CASSLRFPGGRMTDTQYF
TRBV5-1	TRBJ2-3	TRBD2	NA	TGCGCCAGCAGCTCCCCAGGCGGCGGGGGGTGGACCACAGATACGCAGTATTTT	CASSSPGGGGWTTDTQYF
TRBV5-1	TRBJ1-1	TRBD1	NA	TGCGCCAGCAGCCCGGCGATAGGGACAGCCCCAGGAGCTTTCTTT	CASSPAIGTAPGAFF
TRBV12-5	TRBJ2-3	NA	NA	TGTGCTAGTGCCTGGAGGGAATCAGTAGATACGCAGTATTTT	CASAWRESVDTQYF
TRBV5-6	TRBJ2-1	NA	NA	TGTGCCAGCAGCTTGAGGGGGGGAGGCAATGAGCAGTTCTTC	CASSLRGGGNEQFF
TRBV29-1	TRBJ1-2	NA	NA	TGCAGCGGAGGAGTGGAGCCCGCGTCCTATGGCTACACCTTC	CSGGVEPASYGYTF
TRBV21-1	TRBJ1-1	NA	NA	TGTGCCAGCAGCAAGCCGATTACCGGGACAGGGTCTGAGAACACTGAAGCTTTCTTT	CASSKPITGTGSENTEAFF
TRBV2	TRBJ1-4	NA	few	TGTGCCACCACAGGGTTAGAGAATGAAAAACTGTTTTTT	CATTGLENEKLFF
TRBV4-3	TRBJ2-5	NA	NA	TGCGCCAGCAGCCTAACTTCTCAAGAGACCCAGTACTTC	CASSLTSQETQYF
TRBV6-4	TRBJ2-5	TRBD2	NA	TGTGCCAGCAGTCAGACTAGCGGGGGGGAGACCCAGTACTTC	CASSQTSGGETQYF
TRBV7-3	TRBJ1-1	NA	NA	TGTGCCAGCAGCCGAACACCGAACACTGAAGCTTTCTTT	CASSRTPNTEAFF
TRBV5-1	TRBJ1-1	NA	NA	TGCGCCAGCAGCTTGGAGCCTCAAAACACTGAAGCTTTCTTT	CASSLEPQNTEAFF
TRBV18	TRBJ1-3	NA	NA	TGTGCCAGCTCACCATCGTCAGGGCCTGGAAACACCATATATTTT	CASSPSSGPGNTIYF
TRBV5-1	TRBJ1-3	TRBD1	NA	TGCGCCAGCAGCGGGGGGACAGGGGGAAACACCATATATTTT	CASSGGTGGNTIYF
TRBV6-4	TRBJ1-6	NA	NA	TGTGCCACCTCCCTGAGGGCAGGGCCTTCACCCCTCCACTTT	CATSLRAGPSPLHF
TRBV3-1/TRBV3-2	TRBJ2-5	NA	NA	TGTGCCAGCAGCGGCGACGGGAGACTCCCCTCGAAAGAGACCCAGTACTTC	CASSGDGRLPSKETQYF
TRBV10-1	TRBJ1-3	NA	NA	TGCGCCAGCACATCGGGGTCTGGAAACACCATATATTTT	CASTSGSGNTIYF
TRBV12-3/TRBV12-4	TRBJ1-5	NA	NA	TGTGCCAGCGCTCTGGGCTATCAGCCCCAGCATTTT	CASALGYQPQHF
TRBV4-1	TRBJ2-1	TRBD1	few	TGCGCCAGCAGCCCCGGGACAGGGTACTCCTACAATGAGCAGTTCTTC	CASSPGTGYSYNEQFF
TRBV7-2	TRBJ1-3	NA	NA	TGTGCCAGCAGCTTTGGGTTACTCTCTGGAAACACCATATATTTT	CASSFGLLSGNTIYF
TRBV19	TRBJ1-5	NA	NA	TGTGCCAGTAGTATGCAGGGATCCTATCAGCCCCAGCATTTT	CASSMQGSYQPQHF
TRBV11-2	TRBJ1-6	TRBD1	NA	TGTGCCAGCAGCTCACACACACTCATCACAGGGGTTCACTTT	CASSSHTLITGVHF
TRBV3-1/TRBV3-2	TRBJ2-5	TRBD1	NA	TGTGCCAGCAGCCAAGATCCATCCAGGACAGGGGGGCAAGAGACCCAGTACTTC	CASSQDPSRTGGQETQYF
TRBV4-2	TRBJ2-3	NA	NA	TGTGCCAGCAGCCAATTACGGGCCGACACAGATACGCAGTATTTT	CASSQLRADTDTQYF
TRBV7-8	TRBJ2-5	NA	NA	TGTGCCAGCAGCTTAGGATGGCTAGAGGGGAAGGAGACCCAGTACTTC	CASSLGWLEGKETQYF